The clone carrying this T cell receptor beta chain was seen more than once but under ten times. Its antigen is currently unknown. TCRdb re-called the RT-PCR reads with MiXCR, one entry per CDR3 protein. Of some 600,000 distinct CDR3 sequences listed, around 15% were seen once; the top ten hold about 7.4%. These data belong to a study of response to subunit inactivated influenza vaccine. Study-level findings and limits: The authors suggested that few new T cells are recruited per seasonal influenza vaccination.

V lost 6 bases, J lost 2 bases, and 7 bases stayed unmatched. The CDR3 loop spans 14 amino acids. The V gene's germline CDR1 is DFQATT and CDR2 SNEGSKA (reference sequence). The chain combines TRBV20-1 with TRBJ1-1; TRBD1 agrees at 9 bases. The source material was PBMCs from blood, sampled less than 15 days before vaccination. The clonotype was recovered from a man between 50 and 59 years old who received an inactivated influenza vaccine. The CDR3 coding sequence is TGCAGTGCCAAACCGGGACAGGGAAACACTGAAGCTTTCTTT. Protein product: CSAKPGQGNTEAFF.